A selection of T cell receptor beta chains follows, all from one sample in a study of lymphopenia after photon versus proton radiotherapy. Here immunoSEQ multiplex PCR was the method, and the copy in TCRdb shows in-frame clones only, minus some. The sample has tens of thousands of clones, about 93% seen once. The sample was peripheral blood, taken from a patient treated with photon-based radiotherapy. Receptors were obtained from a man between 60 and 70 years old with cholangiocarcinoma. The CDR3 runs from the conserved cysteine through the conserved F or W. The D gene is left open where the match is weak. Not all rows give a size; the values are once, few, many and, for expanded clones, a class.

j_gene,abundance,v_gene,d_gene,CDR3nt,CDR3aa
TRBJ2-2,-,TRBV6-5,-,TGTGCCAGCAGTTATCAAACAGGGAACACCGGGGAGCTGTTTTTT,CASSYQTGNTGELFF
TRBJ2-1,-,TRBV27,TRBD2,TGTGCCAGCAGACTCATCGGGGGGGAAGGGAATGAGCAGTTCTTC,CASRLIGGEGNEQFF
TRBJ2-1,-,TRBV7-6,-,TGTGCCAGCAGCTTAGACCGGGTCTACCCTGAGCAGTTCTTC,CASSLDRVYPEQFF
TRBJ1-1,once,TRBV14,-,TGTGCCAGCAGCCTAGTAGGCCATGAAGCTTTCTTT,CASSLVGHEAFF
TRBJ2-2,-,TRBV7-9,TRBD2,TGTGCCAGCATGCCACTAGCGGGAATCGCCGGGGAGCTGTTTTTT,CASMPLAGIAGELFF
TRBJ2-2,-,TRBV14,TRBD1,TGTGCCAGCAGCCAAGATAAGCGGACAGGGGTCACCGGGGAGCTGTTTTTT,CASSQDKRTGVTGELFF
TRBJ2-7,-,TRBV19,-,TGTGCCAGTAGTATAGATCTGGGGACCGCCTACGAGCAGTACTTC,CASSIDLGTAYEQYF
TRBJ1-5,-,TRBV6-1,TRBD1,TGTGCCAGCACCGGGACAGCTAGCAATCAGCCCCAGCATTTT,CASTGTASNQPQHF
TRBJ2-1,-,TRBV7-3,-,TGTGCCAGCAGCCCCACGAAGGGGTCACAGGGTCGACCGTACAATGAGCAGTTCTTC,CASSPTKGSQGRPYNEQFF
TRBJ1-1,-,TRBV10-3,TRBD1,TGTGCCATCAGTGGGCCCCGAACAGGGGGGAGTGAAGCTTTCTTT,CAISGPRTGGSEAFF
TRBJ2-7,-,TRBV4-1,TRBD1,TGCGCCAGCAGCCAAGTTTGGGACAGGAGCTCCTACGAGCAGTACTTC,CASSQVWDRSSYEQYF
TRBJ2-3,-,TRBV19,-,TGTGCCAGTAGTACGGGGTGGGGATTCACAGATACGCAGTATTTT,CASSTGWGFTDTQYF
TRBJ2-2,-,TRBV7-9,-,TGTGCCAGCAGCCTAGGACAGAACACCGGGGAGCTGTTTTTT,CASSLGQNTGELFF
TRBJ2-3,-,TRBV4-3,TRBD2,TGCGCCAGCAGCCAAGAGGGGCGGGGGATCACAGATACGCAGTATTTT,CASSQEGRGITDTQYF
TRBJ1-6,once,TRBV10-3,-,TGTGCCATCAGTGAAAATAATTCACCCCTCCACTTT,CAISENNSPLHF
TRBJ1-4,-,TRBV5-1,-,TGCGCCAGCAGCTTAGACCGCGGAGCAAATGAAAAACTGTTTTTT,CASSLDRGANEKLFF
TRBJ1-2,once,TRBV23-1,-,TGCGCCAGCAGTCTTCTTCGGTTGCACGGCTACACCTTC,CASSLLRLHGYTF
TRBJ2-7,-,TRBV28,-,TGTGCCAGCAGTTTAGGACACGGACCCTACGAGCAGTACTTC,CASSLGHGPYEQYF
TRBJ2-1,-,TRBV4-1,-,TGCGCCAGCAGTGGGGACGACTCCTACAATGAGCAGTTCTTC,CASSGDDSYNEQFF
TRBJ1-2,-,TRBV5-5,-,TGTGCCAGCAGCTTGGCCCCAGGGGAAAACTATGGCTACACCTTC,CASSLAPGENYGYTF
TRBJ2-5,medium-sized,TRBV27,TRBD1,TGTGCCAGCATCGGACAGGGCGACCAAGAGACCCAGTACTTC,CASIGQGDQETQYF
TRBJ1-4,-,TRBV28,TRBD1,TGTGCCAGCAGTTCCGGGACAGAGAATGAAAAACTGTTTTTT,CASSSGTENEKLFF
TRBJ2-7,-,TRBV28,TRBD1,TGTGCCAGCAGTTCCCCAACAGGACAGGGTTCCTACGAGCAGTACTTC,CASSSPTGQGSYEQYF
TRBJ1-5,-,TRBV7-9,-,TGTGCCAGCAGCTTAGATATGGCTCAGCCCCAGCATTTT,CASSLDMAQPQHF
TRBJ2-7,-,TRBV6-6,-,TGTGCCAGCAGTTACTCGTCGGGGGGCAGGTACGAGCAGTACTTC,CASSYSSGGRYEQYF
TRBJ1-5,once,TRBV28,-,TGTGCCAGCAGTTCCACCAGACAGGAGATAAGCAATCAGCCCCAGCATTTT,CASSSTRQEISNQPQHF
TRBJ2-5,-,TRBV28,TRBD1,TGTGCCAGCAGTTCGGCGGGACAGGGGAGAGAGACCCAGTACTTC,CASSSAGQGRETQYF
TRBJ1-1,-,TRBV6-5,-,TGTGCCAGCAAGGAGGGGGGAACGAACACTGAAGCTTTCTTT,CASKEGGTNTEAFF
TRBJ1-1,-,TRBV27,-,TGTGCCAGCAGTTTTGCGGGGAACACTGAAGCTTTCTTT,CASSFAGNTEAFF
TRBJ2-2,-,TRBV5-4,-,TGTGCCAGCAGCTTGGCCCTGTCGGATTTCACCGGGGAGCTGTTTTTT,CASSLALSDFTGELFF
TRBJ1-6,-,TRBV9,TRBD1,TGTGCCAGCAGCGTAGAGAGGGGGCCTTATAATTCACCCCTCCACTTT,CASSVERGPYNSPLHF
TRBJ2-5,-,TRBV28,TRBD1,TGTGCCAGCAGTACAGGGGACCGGGAGACCCAGTACTTC,CASSTGDRETQYF
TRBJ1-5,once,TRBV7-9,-,TGTGCCAGCAGCTTAGAGGGACTTGGCTATCAGCCCCAGCATTTT,CASSLEGLGYQPQHF
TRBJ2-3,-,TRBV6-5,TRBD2,TGTGCCAGCAGTTACCTAGCGGGAAGCACAGATACGCAGTATTTT,CASSYLAGSTDTQYF
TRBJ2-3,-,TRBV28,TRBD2,TGTGCCAGCAGTTTAAAACTCCGGGACTACGACACAGATACGCAGTATTTT,CASSLKLRDYDTDTQYF
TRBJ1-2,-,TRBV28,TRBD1,TGTGCCAGCAGGTCAGGGGGTTTCGAAAGTGGCTACACCTTC,CASRSGGFESGYTF
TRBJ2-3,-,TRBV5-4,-,TGTGCCAGCAGCTTATTAGGGATGGAGGGAACGGATACGCAGTATTTT,CASSLLGMEGTDTQYF
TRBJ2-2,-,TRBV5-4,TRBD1,TGTGCCAGCAGCTTTGGGCAGGGGGCCGACACCGGGGAGCTGTTTTTT,CASSFGQGADTGELFF
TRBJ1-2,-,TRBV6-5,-,TGTGCCAGCAGACGACAGGCCGGCAACTATGGCTACACCTTC,CASRRQAGNYGYTF
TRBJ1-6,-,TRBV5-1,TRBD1,TGCGCCAGCAGCTTGCTCCAGGTACAGGGGAGTAATAATTCACCCCTCCACTTT,CASSLLQVQGSNNSPLHF
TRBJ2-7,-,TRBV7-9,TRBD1,TGTGCCAGCAGCTCACCCGGACAGGGCGACGAGCAGTACTTC,CASSSPGQGDEQYF
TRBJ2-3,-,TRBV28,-,TGTGCCAGCAGTTTTCGGTACTACTCCCTTAGCACAGATACGCAGTATTTT,CASSFRYYSLSTDTQYF
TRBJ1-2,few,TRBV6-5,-,TGTGCCAGCAGTATGAGGCCGGGTGGCTACACCTTC,CASSMRPGGYTF